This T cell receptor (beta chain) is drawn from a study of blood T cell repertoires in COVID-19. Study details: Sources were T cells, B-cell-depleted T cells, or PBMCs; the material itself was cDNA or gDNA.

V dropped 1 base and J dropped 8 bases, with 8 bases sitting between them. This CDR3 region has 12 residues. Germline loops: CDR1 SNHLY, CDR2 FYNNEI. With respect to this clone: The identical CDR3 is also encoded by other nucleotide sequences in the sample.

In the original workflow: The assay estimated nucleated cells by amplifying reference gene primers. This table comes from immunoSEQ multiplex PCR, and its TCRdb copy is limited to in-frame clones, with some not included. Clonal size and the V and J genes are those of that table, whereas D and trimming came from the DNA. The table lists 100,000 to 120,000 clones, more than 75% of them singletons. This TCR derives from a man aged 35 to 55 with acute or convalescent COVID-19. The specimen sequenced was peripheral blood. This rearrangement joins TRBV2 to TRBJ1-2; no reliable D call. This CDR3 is CASSEERGGYTF. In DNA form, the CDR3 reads TGTGCCAGCAGTGAAGAGCGTGGGGGCTACACCTTC.